Below, one T cell receptor beta chain is given with its context. The target antigen is unknown. Terminally differentiated effector memory CD45RA+ cells were excluded by CCR7 positive selection of CD45RO-negative cells. All donors were Caucasian adults living in Nashville, Tennessee. The sample belongs to a study of shared clonotypes between healthy human individuals. Across the study: Participating donors consisted of a couple of women and a few men aged 18 to 49. Overall study results and limits: Researchers sampled blood only, noting tissue repertoires likely differ. Though the depth was large, rarefaction showed that sorted-subset sequencing was incomplete.

Data came from immunoSEQ multiplex PCR; TCRdb stores just in-frame clones and leaves some out. The repertoire holds just over 2,000,000 clones, with roughly 95% as singletons. This CDR3 is built from 16 residues. Germline values: CDR1 SGHAT, CDR2 FQNNGV. J was trimmed by 6 bases and V by 5 bases; bases with no gene match: 15. The material sequenced was naive CD8+ T cells sorted from blood. The chain is built from TRBV11-2 and TRBJ2-7; 8 bases map to TRBD1. The receptor's source is a man between 18 and 35 years old in good health. The CDR3 DNA follows: TGTGCCAGCAGCCCAGGGGAAAACAGGGGGGTCTCCGAGCAGTACTTC. Protein product: CASSPGENRGVSEQYF.